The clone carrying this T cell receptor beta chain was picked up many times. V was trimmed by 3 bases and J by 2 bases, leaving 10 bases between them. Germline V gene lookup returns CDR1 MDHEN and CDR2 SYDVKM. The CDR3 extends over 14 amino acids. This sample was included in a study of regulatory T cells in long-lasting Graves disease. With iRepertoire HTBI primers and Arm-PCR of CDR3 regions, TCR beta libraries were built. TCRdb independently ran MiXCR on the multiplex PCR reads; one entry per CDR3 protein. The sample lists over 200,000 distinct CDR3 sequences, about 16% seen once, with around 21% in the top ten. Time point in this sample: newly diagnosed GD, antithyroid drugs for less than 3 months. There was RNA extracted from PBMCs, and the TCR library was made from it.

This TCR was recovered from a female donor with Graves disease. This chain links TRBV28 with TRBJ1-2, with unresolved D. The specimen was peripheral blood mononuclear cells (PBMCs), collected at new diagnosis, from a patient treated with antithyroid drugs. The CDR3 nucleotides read TGTGCCAGCAGTTTGGAGATTACCAACTATGGCTACACCTTC. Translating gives CASSLEITNYGYTF.